Below, 32 T cell receptor beta chains from the same sample are listed, as sequenced in a study of cytomegalovirus exposure and HLA in healthy donors. PCR used 60 Vbeta primers and 13 Jbeta primers. Some clones are missing from TCRdb's copy, which holds only in-frame ones; the method was immunoSEQ multiplex PCR. The table has 100,000 or so clones, 65% seen once. The sequenced sample consisted of PBMCs. Every receptor here comes from a man aged 25 to 40 in good health and CMV-seropositive.

The rearrangement joins TRBV7-6 to TRBJ2-3; 14 positions agree with TRBD2. The CDR3 covers 16 residues. V was pared by 3 bases and J by 5 bases, with 4 bases of the junction left unmatched. Per germline, CDR1 SGHVS and CDR2 FNYEAQ. The CDR3 protein is CASSLTSGGAIDTQYF. The CDR3 DNA reads TGTGCCAGCAGCTTGACTAGCGGGGGGGCGATAGATACGCAGTATTTT.

The CDR3 loop reads CASRVGTRQNTEAFF. In nucleotides, the CDR3 is TGCGCCAGCAGAGTTGGGACTCGGCAGAACACTGAAGCTTTCTTT. V is TRBV4-1 and J is TRBJ1-1, with D perhaps matching TRBD1 (5 bases). The CDR3 loop spans 15 amino acids. V was cut by 6 bases and J by 1 base, with 15 bases left in between. Germline V gene lookup returns CDR1 MGHRA and CDR2 YSYEKL.

This clone has only one observation. The chain joins TRBV19 to TRBJ1-5, with 9 bases fitting TRBD1. V lost 6 bases and J lost 6; bases outside the gene matches: 9. The CDR3 contains 15 residues. The V gene's germline CDR1 is LNHDA and CDR2 SQIVND (reference sequence). As DNA, the CDR3 is TGTGCCAGTAGCGAGGGACAGGGATTATCTCAGCCCCAGCATTTT. It yields the protein CASSEGQGLSQPQHF.

The chain links TRBV30 to TRBJ1-2, with D unclear. The germline CDR1 and CDR2 sequences are GTSNPN and SVGIG (reference sequence). The CDR3 loop spans 13 amino acids. V dropped 5 bases and J dropped 0 bases, with 10 bases sitting between them. CDR3 protein: CAWREDANYGYTF. In DNA form, the CDR3 reads TGTGCCTGGCGGGAAGATGCTAACTATGGCTACACCTTC.

The V and J genes are TRBV7-9 and TRBJ2-3; D is possibly TRBD2 (5 bases). Looked up from germline, CDR1 is SEHNR and CDR2 is FQNEAQ (reference sequence). The CDR3 spans 15 residues. V gave up 4 bases and J gave up 6 bases, with 17 bases separating them. CDR3 residues: CASSSLTMALDTQYF. In nucleotides, the CDR3 is TGTGCCAGCAGCTCCTTGACTATGGCGCTGGATACGCAGTATTTT.

This chain joins TRBV4-1 and TRBJ1-3; 7 positions agree with TRBD1. This CDR3 contains 17 residues. Per germline, CDR1 MGHRA and CDR2 YSYEKL. J was trimmed by 2 bases and V by 1 base; bases with no gene match: 8. The CDR3 bases are TGCGCCAGCAGCCAAGGTCCCGGCAGGGGGGCTGGAAACACCATATATTTT. Encoded protein: CASSQGPGRGAGNTIYF.

The J gene is TRBJ2-5, the V gene TRBV2; 7 bases agree with TRBD1. From germline, CDR1 is SNHLY and CDR2 FYNNEI. V lost 3 bases, J lost 7 bases, and 8 bases stayed unmatched. This CDR3 contains 14 residues. The CDR3 spells CASSEGLAGGTQYF. In DNA, the CDR3 is TGTGCCAGCAGTGAGGGGCTAGCAGGGGGGACCCAGTACTTC.

To note about this clone: One junction end disagrees with the germline gene, perhaps due to a read error. V is TRBV7-7 and J is TRBJ2-7; 8 bases match TRBD1. Germline V gene data show CDR1 as SSHAT and CDR2 as FNYEAQ (reference sequence). The CDR3 runs to 14 residues. The CDR3: CASSPGQGPYEQYF. The CDR3 nucleotides read TGTGCTAGCAGTCCCGGACAGGGACCCTACGAGCAGTACTTC.

The chain is built from TRBV5-1 and TRBJ1-1; the D gene is possibly TRBD1 (6 bases). The CDR3 runs 14 residues. CDR1 and CDR2 (germline): SGHRS, YFSETQ. V shed 0 bases and J shed 4 bases, with 10 bases lying between them. The CDR3, as DNA: TGCGCCAGCAGCTTGGCGAGACAGGCCACTGAAGCTTTCTTT. Translation: CASSLARQATEAFF. Filled out from reference TRBV5-1 and TRBJ1-1, the complete variable domain reads KAGVTQTPRYLIKTRGQQVTLSCSPISGHRSVSWYQQTPGQGLQFLFEYFSETQRNKGNFPGRFSGRQFSNSRSEMNVSTLELGDSALYLCASSLARQATEAFFGQGTRLTVV.

This chain links TRBV7-9 with TRBJ2-7, with 8 bases aligning to TRBD1. The CDR3 is 16 residues long. The germline V gene has CDR1 SEHNR and CDR2 FQNEAQ (reference sequence). The V segment lost 4 bases and the J segment 0 bases; nucleotides outside the gene matches: 8. CDR3 sequence (DNA): TGTGCCAGCAGCTCCATCAGGGGGCATCGCTCCTACGAGCAGTACTTC. Translation: CASSSIRGHRSYEQYF.

The chain has TRBV5-1 and TRBJ2-5; tentative D call: TRBD2 (6 bases). This CDR3 has 13 amino acids. Trimming took off 3 bases at V and 2 bases at J, with 8 bases between the two ends. CDR1 and CDR2 from the germline V gene are SGHRS and YFSETQ. The CDR3 sequence is CASSWGVQETQYF. In DNA, the CDR3 is TGCGCCAGCAGCTGGGGGGTACAAGAGACCCAGTACTTC. Looking up the rest from reference TRBV5-1 and TRBJ2-5 gives the full variable domain: KAGVTQTPRYLIKTRGQQVTLSCSPISGHRSVSWYQQTPGQGLQFLFEYFSETQRNKGNFPGRFSGRQFSNSRSEMNVSTLELGDSALYLCASSWGVQETQYFGPGTRLLVL.

The chain uses TRBV25-1 and TRBJ1-6; possibly TRBD1 for D (6 bases). Germline V gives CDR1 MGHDK, CDR2 SYGVNS. The germline V and J ends were trimmed by 6 bases and 13 bases, with 13 bases remaining between them. This CDR3 is 12 amino acids long. DNA of the CDR3: TGTGCCAGCAGGACAGCCAGGGGCCCCCTCCACTTT. It specifies CASRTARGPLHF.

This clone has only a few counts. This rearrangement joins TRBV11-1 to TRBJ2-5, with D possibly TRBD2 on 7 matching bases. The ends were cut back, 7 bases at V and 4 bases at J, with 13 bases in the middle. This CDR3 has 13 amino acids. The germline gives CDR1 SGHAT, CDR2 FQDESV (reference sequence). CDR3 protein: CASTRGGTETQYF. The CDR3 DNA follows: TGTGCCAGCACCCGCGGGGGCACAGAGACCCAGTACTTC.

In this sample, this clone turned up a few times. V is TRBV5-8 and J is TRBJ1-2; 9 bases fit TRBD1. V shed 4 bases, J shed 7 bases, and the junction held 8 bases outside the gene matches. This CDR3 comprises 14 residues. Germline V gene data show CDR1 as SGHTS and CDR2 as YDEGEE. In nucleotides, the CDR3 is TGTGCCAGCAGCGCTCCGGGACAGGGCCTTGGCTACACCTTC. Encoded protein: CASSAPGQGLGYTF.

The V gene is TRBV5-1, the J gene TRBJ2-7; TRBD2 aligns across 14 bases. This CDR3 region has 17 residues. Germline assignment: CDR1 SGHRS and CDR2 YFSETQ. The V gene end was trimmed by 4 bases and the J gene end by 0 bases; junction bases not matched to a gene: 6. The DNA for the CDR3 is TGCGCCAGCAGCCCTGGGACTAGCGGGGGTCTCTCCTACGAGCAGTACTTC. This translates into CASSPGTSGGLSYEQYF.

The rearrangement uses TRBV4-2 and TRBJ2-2, with 12 positions matching TRBD2. Germline CDR1 and CDR2: LGHNA and YNFKEQ. V lost 5 bases to trimming and J lost 1 base; unmatched junction nucleotides: 11. The length of the CDR3 is 19 residues. CDR3 DNA sequence: TGTGCCAGCAGCTCCCGACTAGCGGGGGCCATCCAGAACACCGGGGAGCTGTTTTTT. Protein sequence: CASSSRLAGAIQNTGELFF.

The table lists this clone with a few counts. CDR3 DNA sequence: TGCGCCAGCAGCCTATGGGACAGCGGGGGGTTGACAGATACGCAGTATTTT. Translation: CASSLWDSGGLTDTQYF. The chain joins TRBV4-1 to TRBJ2-3, with 9 bases fitting TRBD2. The CDR3 runs to 17 residues. V shed 4 bases and J 3 bases; nucleotides not matched to a gene: 11. Germline V CDR1 and CDR2: MGHRA, YSYEKL.

As concerns this clone: An end of the junction differs from the germline gene, which may be a read error. The chain uses TRBV6-5 and TRBJ1-2; D gene uncertain. The CDR3 runs to 14 residues. Germline-derived CDR1 and CDR2 are MNHEY and SVGAGI. For the CDR3, the DNA is TGTGCCAGCAGCCCCCAGGCAGCTAAATATGGCTACACCTTC. This gives the protein CASSPQAAKYGYTF.

The gene calls are TRBV10-3 and TRBJ2-1; tentative D call: TRBD1 (6 bases). The CDR3 has 16 amino acids. V was clipped by 3 bases and J by 3 bases, with 15 bases between them. Germline V gene lookup returns CDR1 ENHRY and CDR2 SYGVKD. In nucleotides, the CDR3 is TGTGCCATCAGTGACCTCCTTGAGGGGGACTACAATGAGCAGTTCTTC. Translating it yields CAISDLLEGDYNEQFF.

The chain employs TRBV7-9 and TRBJ2-3, with 8 bases aligning to TRBD2. Per germline, CDR1 SEHNR and CDR2 FQNEAQ (reference sequence). The CDR3 runs to 16 residues. Trimming at V came to 5 bases and at J to 0 bases, leaving 7 bases not matched to a gene. The CDR3 DNA reads as TGTGCCAGCAGCAGTCTAGCGGGTATTAGCACAGATACGCAGTATTTT. Amino acid sequence: CASSSLAGISTDTQYF.

This rearrangement joins TRBV9 to TRBJ2-3, with 11 bases aligning to TRBD2. V trimming: 3 bases; J trimming: 8 bases; junction bases outside the gene matches: 5. CDR1 and CDR2 from the germline V gene are SGDLS and YYNGEE. The CDR3 spans 14 residues. The CDR3 coding sequence is TGTGCCAGCAGCGAGGGACTAGCGGCTGGTACGCAGTATTTT. Its translation: CASSEGLAAGTQYF.

The chain carries TRBV18 and TRBJ1-4; D unclear. With 2 bases removed from V and 1 base from J, the gap between germline ends came to 8 bases. Germline lookup yields CDR1 KGHSH and CDR2 LQKENI. This CDR3 region has 15 residues. The CDR3 region has the DNA TGTGCCAGCTCACCAGCCGGGTTAACTAATGAAAAACTGTTTTTT. Residues: CASSPAGLTNEKLFF.

The gene calls are TRBV7-8 and TRBJ1-5; maybe TRBD1 (5 bases). Per germline, CDR1 SGHVS and CDR2 FQNEAQ. CDR3 length: 16 amino acids. V shed 2 bases and J shed 5 bases, with 16 bases lying between them. CDR3 in DNA: TGTGCCAGCAGCTTAAGGCGAGGAGACAGCGATCAGCCCCAGCATTTT. It codes for CASSLRRGDSDQPQHF.

The chain employs TRBV5-1 and TRBJ2-1; 12 bases align to TRBD2. The V gene's germline CDR1 is SGHRS and CDR2 YFSETQ. The ends lost 1 base at V and 7 bases at J; junction bases unmatched: 0. The CDR3 is made up of 14 amino acids. For the CDR3, the DNA is TGCGCCAGCAGCTTGCTAGCGGGGGGGAATGAGCAGTTCTTC. Its translation is CASSLLAGGNEQFF.

The V and J genes are TRBV19 and TRBJ1-2; D may be TRBD1 (6 bases). Germline CDR1 LNHDA, CDR2 SQIVND (reference sequence). V was trimmed by 4 bases and J by 4 bases, leaving 16 bases between them. The CDR3 runs 15 residues. The CDR3 loop reads CASSTTGQRFYGYTF. The CDR3 bases are TGTGCCAGTAGTACGACAGGCCAAAGGTTCTATGGCTACACCTTC. The full variable domain, its missing parts supplied by reference TRBV19 and TRBJ1-2, is DGGITQSPKYLFRKEGQNVTLSCEQNLNHDAMYWYRQDPGQGLRLIYYSQIVNDFQKGDIAEGYSVSREKKESFPLTVTSAQKNPTAFYLCASSTTGQRFYGYTFGSGTRLTVV.

The V call is TRBV6-1, the J call TRBJ2-5; D gene ambiguous. The CDR3 has 11 residues. V was shortened by 5 bases and J by 9 bases, with 10 bases between the two germline ends. CDR1 MNHNS and CDR2 SASEGT come from the germline V gene. CDR3 region: CASSSYSPQYF. CDR3 DNA: TGTGCCAGCAGTTCGTACAGCCCCCAGTACTTC.

This chain joins TRBV2 and TRBJ2-7, with TRBD1 matching 9 bases. The CDR3 runs to 15 residues. V dropped 6 bases and J dropped 0; count of bases not matched to a gene: 6. Looked up from germline, CDR1 is SNHLY and CDR2 is FYNNEI. CDR3 loop: CASSTPGQGSYEQYF. The CDR3 nucleotides read TGTGCCAGCAGCACCCCGGGACAGGGCTCCTACGAGCAGTACTTC.

The chain links TRBV7-3 to TRBJ2-1; D is possibly TRBD2 (7 bases). The CDR3 extends over 15 amino acids. Germline lookup yields CDR1 SGHTA and CDR2 FQGTGA. V was cut by 3 bases and J by 6 bases, with 15 bases left in between. CDR3 in amino acids: CASSFSGGFLNEQFF. CDR3 coding DNA: TGTGCCAGCAGCTTTTCGGGGGGCTTCCTCAATGAGCAGTTCTTC.

This clone has only a few counts. V is TRBV4-1 and J is TRBJ1-1; D unclear. Germline-derived CDR1 and CDR2 are MGHRA and YSYEKL. V lost 3 bases and J 7 bases, leaving 9 bases between the germline ends. The CDR3 spans 12 residues. CDR3 DNA sequence: TGCGCCAGCAGCCACGGAGGTTTTGAAGCTTTCTTT. Translation gives CASSHGGFEAFF.

The V gene is TRBV6-4, the J gene TRBJ1-1, with 7 nucleotides matching TRBD1. Trimming took 6 bases from V and 3 from J; bases not matched to a gene: 13. The CDR3 extends over 16 amino acids. Germline CDR1 MRHNA, CDR2 SNTAGT. CDR3 amino acids: CASSQAMGRGDTEAFF. The CDR3 DNA follows: TGTGCCAGCAGCCAAGCTATGGGCAGGGGGGACACTGAAGCTTTCTTT.

The V gene is TRBV7-9, the J gene TRBJ1-3, with a tentative D call TRBD1 (5 bases). The V end was cut by 5 bases, the J end by 0 bases, with 17 bases between. This CDR3 spans 17 amino acids. From germline, CDR1 is SEHNR and CDR2 FQNEAQ (reference sequence). The CDR3 reads CASSPTAPIYSGNTIYF. Here the CDR3 DNA reads TGTGCCAGCAGCCCGACAGCTCCAATCTACTCTGGAAACACCATATATTTT.

J is TRBJ2-7 and V is TRBV19; no definite D call. V gave up 0 bases and J gave up 2 bases, with 8 bases separating them. The CDR3 runs 14 residues. The germline V gene has CDR1 LNHDA and CDR2 SQIVND (reference sequence). In DNA form, the CDR3 reads TGTGCCAGTAGTATAGATTACGGTACCTACGAGCAGTACTTC. This codes for CASSIDYGTYEQYF.